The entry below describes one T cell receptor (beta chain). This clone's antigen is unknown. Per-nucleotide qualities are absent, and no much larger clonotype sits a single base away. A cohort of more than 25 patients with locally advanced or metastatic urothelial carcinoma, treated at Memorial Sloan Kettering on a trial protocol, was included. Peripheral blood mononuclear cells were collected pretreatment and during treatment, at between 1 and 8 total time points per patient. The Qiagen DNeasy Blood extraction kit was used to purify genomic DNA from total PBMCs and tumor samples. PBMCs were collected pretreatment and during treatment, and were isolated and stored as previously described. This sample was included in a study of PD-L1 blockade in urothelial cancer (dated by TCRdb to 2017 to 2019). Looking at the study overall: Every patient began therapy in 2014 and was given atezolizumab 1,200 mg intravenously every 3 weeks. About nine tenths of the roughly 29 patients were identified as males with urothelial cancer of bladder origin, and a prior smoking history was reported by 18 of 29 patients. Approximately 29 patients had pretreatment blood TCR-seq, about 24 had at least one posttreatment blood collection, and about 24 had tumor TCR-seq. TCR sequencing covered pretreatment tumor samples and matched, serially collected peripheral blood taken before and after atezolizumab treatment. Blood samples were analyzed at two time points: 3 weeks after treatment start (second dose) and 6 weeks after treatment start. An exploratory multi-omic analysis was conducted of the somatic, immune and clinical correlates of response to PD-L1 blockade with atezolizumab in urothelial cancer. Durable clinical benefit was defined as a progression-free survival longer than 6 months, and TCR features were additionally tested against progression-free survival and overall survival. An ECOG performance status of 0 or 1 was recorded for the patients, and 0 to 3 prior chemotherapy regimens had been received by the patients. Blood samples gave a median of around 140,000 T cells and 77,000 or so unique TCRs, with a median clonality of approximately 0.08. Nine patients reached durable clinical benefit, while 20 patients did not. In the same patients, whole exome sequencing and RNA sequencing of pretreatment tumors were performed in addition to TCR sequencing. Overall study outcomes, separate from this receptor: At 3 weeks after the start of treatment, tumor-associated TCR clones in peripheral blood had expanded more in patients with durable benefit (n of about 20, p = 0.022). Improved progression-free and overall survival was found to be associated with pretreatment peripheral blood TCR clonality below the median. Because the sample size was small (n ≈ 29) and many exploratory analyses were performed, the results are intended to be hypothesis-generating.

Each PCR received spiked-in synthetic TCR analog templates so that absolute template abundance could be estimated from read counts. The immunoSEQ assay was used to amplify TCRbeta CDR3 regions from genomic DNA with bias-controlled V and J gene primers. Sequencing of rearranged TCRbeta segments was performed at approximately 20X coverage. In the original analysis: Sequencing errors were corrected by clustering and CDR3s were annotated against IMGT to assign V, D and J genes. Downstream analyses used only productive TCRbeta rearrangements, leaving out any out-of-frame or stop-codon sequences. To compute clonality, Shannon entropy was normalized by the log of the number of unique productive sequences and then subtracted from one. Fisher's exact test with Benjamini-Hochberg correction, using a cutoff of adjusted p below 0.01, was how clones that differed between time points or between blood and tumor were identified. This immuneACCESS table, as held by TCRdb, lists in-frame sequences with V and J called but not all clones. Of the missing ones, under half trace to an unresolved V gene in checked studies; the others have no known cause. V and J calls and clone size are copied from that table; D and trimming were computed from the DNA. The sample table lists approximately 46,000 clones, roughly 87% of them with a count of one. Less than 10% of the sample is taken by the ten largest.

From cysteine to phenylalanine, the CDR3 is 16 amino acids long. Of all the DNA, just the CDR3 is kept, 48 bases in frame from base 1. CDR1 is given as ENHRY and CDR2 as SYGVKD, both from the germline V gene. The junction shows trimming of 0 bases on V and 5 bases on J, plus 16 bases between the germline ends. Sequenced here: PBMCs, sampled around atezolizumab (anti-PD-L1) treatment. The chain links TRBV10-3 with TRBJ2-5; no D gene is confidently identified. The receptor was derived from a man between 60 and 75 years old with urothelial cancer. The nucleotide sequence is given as TGTGCCATCAGTGAGTCGACAAGACCCCCACGGGAGACCCAGTACTTC. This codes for CAISESTRPPRETQYF.